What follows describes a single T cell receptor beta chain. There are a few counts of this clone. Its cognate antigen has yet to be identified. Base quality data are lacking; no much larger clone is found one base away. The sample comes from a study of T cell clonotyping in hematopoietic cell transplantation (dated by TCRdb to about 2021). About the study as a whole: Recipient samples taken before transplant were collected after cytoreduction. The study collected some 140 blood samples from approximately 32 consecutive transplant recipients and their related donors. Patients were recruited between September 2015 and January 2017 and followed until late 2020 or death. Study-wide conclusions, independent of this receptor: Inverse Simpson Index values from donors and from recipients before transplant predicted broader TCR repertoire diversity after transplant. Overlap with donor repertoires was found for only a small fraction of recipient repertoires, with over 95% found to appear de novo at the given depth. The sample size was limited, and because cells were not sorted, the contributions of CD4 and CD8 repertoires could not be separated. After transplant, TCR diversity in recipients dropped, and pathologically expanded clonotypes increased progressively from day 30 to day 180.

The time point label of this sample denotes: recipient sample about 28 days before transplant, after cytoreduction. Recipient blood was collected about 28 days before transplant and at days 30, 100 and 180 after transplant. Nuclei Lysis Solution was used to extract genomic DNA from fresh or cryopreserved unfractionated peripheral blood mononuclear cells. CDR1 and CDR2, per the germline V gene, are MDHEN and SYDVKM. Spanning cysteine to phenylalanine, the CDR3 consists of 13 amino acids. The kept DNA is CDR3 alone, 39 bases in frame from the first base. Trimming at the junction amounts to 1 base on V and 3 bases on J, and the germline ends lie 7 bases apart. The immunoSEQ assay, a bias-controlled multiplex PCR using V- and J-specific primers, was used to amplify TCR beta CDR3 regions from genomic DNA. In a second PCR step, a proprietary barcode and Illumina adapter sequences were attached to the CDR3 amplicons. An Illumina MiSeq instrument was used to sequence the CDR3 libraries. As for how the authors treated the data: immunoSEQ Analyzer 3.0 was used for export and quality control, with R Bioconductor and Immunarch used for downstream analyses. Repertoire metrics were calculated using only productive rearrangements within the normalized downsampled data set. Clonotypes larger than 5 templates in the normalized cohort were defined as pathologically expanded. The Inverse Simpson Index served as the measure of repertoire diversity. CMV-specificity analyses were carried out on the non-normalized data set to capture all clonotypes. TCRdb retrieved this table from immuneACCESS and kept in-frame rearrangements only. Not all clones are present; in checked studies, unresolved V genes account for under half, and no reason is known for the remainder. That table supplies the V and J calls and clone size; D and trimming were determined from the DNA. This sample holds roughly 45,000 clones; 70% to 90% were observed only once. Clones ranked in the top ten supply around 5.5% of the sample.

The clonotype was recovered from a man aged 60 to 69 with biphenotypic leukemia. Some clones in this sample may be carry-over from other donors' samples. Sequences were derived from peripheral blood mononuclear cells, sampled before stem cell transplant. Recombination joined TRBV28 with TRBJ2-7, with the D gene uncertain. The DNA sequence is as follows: TGTGCCAGCAGTTTATTGCCTAGCTACGAGCAGTACTTC. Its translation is CASSLLPSYEQYF.